These T cell receptor beta chains were read from a single sample in a study of vaccination and CD4 T cells after COVID-19. In TCRdb, the PCR reads were re-called with MiXCR into one record per CDR3 protein. The sample yields about 20,000 distinct CDR3 sequences, about 59% seen once. Which antigens these TCRs recognize remains unknown. Sequencing input: CD4+ T cells from blood, cultured in vitro. These receptors were collected from a human donor who had recovered from COVID-19. The CDR3 runs from the conserved cysteine through the conserved F or W. Each record gives: CDR3 DNA, CDR3 protein, D gene, J gene, clone size, V gene. A D gene is named only where the DNA matches it firmly. Clone size appears in some rows only: once, few, many, or a class for an expanded clone.

CDR3nt: TGTGCCAGCACCTACGGGCCTAATCAGCCCCAGCATTTT
CDR3aa: CASTYGPNQPQHF
d_gene: -
j_gene: TRBJ1-5
abundance: -
v_gene: TRBV6-2/TRBV6-3

CDR3nt: TGTGCCAGCAGTTCTGGGGGACAGGGTGAAGAAAAACTGTTTTTT
CDR3aa: CASSSGGQGEEKLFF
d_gene: TRBD1
j_gene: TRBJ1-4
abundance: once
v_gene: TRBV6-2/TRBV6-3

CDR3nt: TGTGCCACCAGTGATTCCCACGGGACATCAACTAATGAAAAACTGTTTTTT
CDR3aa: CATSDSHGTSTNEKLFF
d_gene: -
j_gene: TRBJ1-4
abundance: few
v_gene: TRBV24-1

CDR3nt: TGTGCCAGCAGCGTAACGGGACTACCTTCCTACGAGCAGTACTTC
CDR3aa: CASSVTGLPSYEQYF
d_gene: TRBD2
j_gene: TRBJ2-7
abundance: -
v_gene: TRBV9

CDR3nt: TGCAGTGCTAGAGGGGGTGGCTCCTACAATGAGCAGTTCTTC
CDR3aa: CSARGGGSYNEQFF
d_gene: -
j_gene: TRBJ2-1
abundance: -
v_gene: TRBV20-1

CDR3nt: TGTGCCTGGAGTAGTAGCGGATACAATGAGCAGTTCTTC
CDR3aa: CAWSSSGYNEQFF
d_gene: -
j_gene: TRBJ2-1
abundance: -
v_gene: TRBV30

CDR3nt: TGTGCCAGTAGTAACCCCCCGGGGGCAGGTGGCTACACCTTC
CDR3aa: CASSNPPGAGGYTF
d_gene: -
j_gene: TRBJ1-2
abundance: -
v_gene: TRBV19

CDR3nt: TGTGCCAGCAGTTACGGCGGGAGAATCACAGATACGCAGTATTTT
CDR3aa: CASSYGGRITDTQYF
d_gene: TRBD2
j_gene: TRBJ2-3
abundance: -
v_gene: TRBV6-2/TRBV6-3

CDR3nt: TGTGCCAGCAGTGAACTTTCCAGACCATTTGAGACCCAGTACTTC
CDR3aa: CASSELSRPFETQYF
d_gene: -
j_gene: TRBJ2-5
abundance: -
v_gene: TRBV6-1

CDR3nt: TGTGCCAGTAGTTTCCCCGGGAACTCACCCCTCCACTTT
CDR3aa: CASSFPGNSPLHF
d_gene: -
j_gene: TRBJ1-6
abundance: few
v_gene: TRBV19

CDR3nt: TGTGCCAGCAGTTACTCGAATCCGGGTGTAGGCACTGAAGCTTTCTTT
CDR3aa: CASSYSNPGVGTEAFF
d_gene: -
j_gene: TRBJ1-1
abundance: -
v_gene: TRBV6-5

CDR3nt: TGCAGTGCTAGAGGGGGACAGGGGGATGGTGAGCAGTTCTTC
CDR3aa: CSARGGQGDGEQFF
d_gene: TRBD1
j_gene: TRBJ2-1
abundance: few
v_gene: TRBV20-1

CDR3nt: TGTGCCAGTAGTTTACAGCTTGATAGCAATCAGCCCCAGCATTTT
CDR3aa: CASSLQLDSNQPQHF
d_gene: -
j_gene: TRBJ1-5
abundance: few
v_gene: TRBV19

CDR3nt: TGCAGTGATCCTCAGGGCAACACTGAAGCTTTCTTT
CDR3aa: CSDPQGNTEAFF
d_gene: -
j_gene: TRBJ1-1
abundance: few
v_gene: TRBV20-1

CDR3nt: TGTGCCAGCAGTCGAACCGGGACAGGGGGCAATTCACCCCTCCACTTT
CDR3aa: CASSRTGTGGNSPLHF
d_gene: TRBD1
j_gene: TRBJ1-6
abundance: few
v_gene: TRBV27

CDR3nt: TGTGCCACTACTGCGGCGGGAGGGCGGAGGACCGGGGAGCTGTTTTTT
CDR3aa: CATTAAGGRRTGELFF
d_gene: TRBD2
j_gene: TRBJ2-2
abundance: -
v_gene: TRBV12-3/TRBV12-4

CDR3nt: TGTGCCAGTAAGACGGTCTCTGGAAACACCATATATTTT
CDR3aa: CASKTVSGNTIYF
d_gene: -
j_gene: TRBJ1-3
abundance: -
v_gene: TRBV19

CDR3nt: TGTGCCAGCAGCGAGGCGGATCCCAGCTCCTATAATTCACCCCTCCACTTT
CDR3aa: CASSEADPSSYNSPLHF
d_gene: -
j_gene: TRBJ1-6
abundance: few
v_gene: TRBV6-1

CDR3nt: TGTGCCAGCAGCTTAACCCGCGACAGGGGAGCTGGAAACACCATATATTTT
CDR3aa: CASSLTRDRGAGNTIYF
d_gene: TRBD1
j_gene: TRBJ1-3
abundance: -
v_gene: TRBV7-2

CDR3nt: TGTGCCATCAGTGAGCGGATCCCGGGACAGGGGGCTGATGGCTACACCTTC
CDR3aa: CAISERIPGQGADGYTF
d_gene: TRBD1
j_gene: TRBJ1-2
abundance: medium-sized
v_gene: TRBV10-3